This T cell receptor (beta chain) was identified during a study of PD-1 blockade in mismatch repair-deficient tumors. Trimming removed 4 bases from V and 4 bases from J; junction bases left unmatched: 7. The germline V gene encodes CDR1 SGHDN and CDR2 FVKESK. This CDR3 contains 14 residues. Only in-frame clones appear in the TCRdb table, and some are missing; sequencing was by immunoSEQ multiplex PCR. This table holds approximately 16,000 clones, nearly 85% found once. Only a few counts were recorded for this clone. The input for sequencing was PBMCs, taken 22 weeks after starting pembrolizumab. This TCR derives from an adult with mismatch repair-deficient cancer. The chain is built from TRBV14 and TRBJ2-7, with 7 bases that match TRBD1. DNA of the CDR3: TGTGCCAGCAGCCTGACAGGGAATGATTACGAGCAGTACTTC. It encodes CASSLTGNDYEQYF.